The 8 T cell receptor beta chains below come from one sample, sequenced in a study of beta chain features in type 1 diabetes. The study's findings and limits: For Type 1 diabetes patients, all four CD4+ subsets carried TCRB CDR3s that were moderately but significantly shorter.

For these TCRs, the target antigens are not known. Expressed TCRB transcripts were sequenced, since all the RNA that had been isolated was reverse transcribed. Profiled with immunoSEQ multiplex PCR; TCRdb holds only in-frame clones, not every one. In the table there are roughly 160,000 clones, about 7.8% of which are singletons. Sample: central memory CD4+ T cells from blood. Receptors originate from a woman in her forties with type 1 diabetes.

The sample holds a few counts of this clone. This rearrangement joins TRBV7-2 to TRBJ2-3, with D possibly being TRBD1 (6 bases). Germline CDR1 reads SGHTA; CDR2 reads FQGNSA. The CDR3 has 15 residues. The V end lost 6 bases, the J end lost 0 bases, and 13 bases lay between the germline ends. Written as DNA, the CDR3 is TGTGCCAGCAGGTTCGGGACAACGAGCACAGATACGCAGTATTTT. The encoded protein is CASRFGTTSTDTQYF. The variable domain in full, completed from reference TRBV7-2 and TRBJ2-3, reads GAGVSQSPSNKVTEKGKDVELRCDPISGHTALYWYRQSLGQGLEFLIYFQGNSAPDKSGLPSDRFSAERTGGSVSTLTIQRTQQEDSAVYLCASRFGTTSTDTQYFGPGTRLTVL.

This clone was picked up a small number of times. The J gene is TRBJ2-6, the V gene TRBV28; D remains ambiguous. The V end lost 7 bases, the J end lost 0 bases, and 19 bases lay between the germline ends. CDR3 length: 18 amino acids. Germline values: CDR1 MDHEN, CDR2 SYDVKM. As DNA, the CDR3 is TGTGCCAGCACTGTTCCGGGTTCTCTGAGCTCTGGGGCCAACGTCCTGACTTTC. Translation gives CASTVPGSLSSGANVLTF. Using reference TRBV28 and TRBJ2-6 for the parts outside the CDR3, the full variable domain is DVKVTQSSRYLVKRTGEKVFLECVQDMDHENMFWYRQDPGLGLRLIYFSYDVKMKEKGDIPEGYSVSREKKERFSLILESASTNQTSMYLCASTVPGSLSSGANVLTFGAGSRLTVL.

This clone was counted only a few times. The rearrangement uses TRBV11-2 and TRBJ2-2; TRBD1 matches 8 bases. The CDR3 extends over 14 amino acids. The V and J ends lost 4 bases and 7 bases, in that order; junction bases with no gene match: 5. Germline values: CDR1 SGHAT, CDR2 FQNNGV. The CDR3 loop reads CASSSQGAVGELFF. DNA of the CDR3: TGTGCCAGCAGCTCCCAGGGGGCGGTCGGGGAGCTGTTTTTT.

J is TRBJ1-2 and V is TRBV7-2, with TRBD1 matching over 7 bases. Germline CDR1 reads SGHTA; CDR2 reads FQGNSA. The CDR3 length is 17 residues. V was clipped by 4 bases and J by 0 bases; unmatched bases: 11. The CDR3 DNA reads TGTGCCAGCAGCTCAGGCCGACCGGGACAGACTAACTATGGCTACACCTTC. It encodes CASSSGRPGQTNYGYTF. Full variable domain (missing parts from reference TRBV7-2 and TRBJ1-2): GAGVSQSPSNKVTEKGKDVELRCDPISGHTALYWYRQSLGQGLEFLIYFQGNSAPDKSGLPSDRFSAERTGGSVSTLTIQRTQQEDSAVYLCASSSGRPGQTNYGYTFGSGTRLTVV.

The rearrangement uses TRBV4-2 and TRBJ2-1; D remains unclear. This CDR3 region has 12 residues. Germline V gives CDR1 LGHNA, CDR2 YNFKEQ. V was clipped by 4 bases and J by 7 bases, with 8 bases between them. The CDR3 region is CASSLLRNEQFF. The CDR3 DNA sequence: TGTGCCAGCAGCCTCCTCAGGAATGAGCAGTTCTTC.

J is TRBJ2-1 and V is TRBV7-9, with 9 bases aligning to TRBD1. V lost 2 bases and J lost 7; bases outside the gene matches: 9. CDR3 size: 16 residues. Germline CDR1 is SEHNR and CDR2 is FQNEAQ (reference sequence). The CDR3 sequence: CASSLYGDRDGNEQFF. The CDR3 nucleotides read TGTGCCAGCAGCTTATACGGGGACAGGGATGGGAATGAGCAGTTCTTC.

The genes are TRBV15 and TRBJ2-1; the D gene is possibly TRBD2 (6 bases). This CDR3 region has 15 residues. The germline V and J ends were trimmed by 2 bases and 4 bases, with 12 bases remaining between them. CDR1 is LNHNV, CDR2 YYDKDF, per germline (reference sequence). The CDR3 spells CATSRNYGGYNEQFF. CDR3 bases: TGTGCCACCAGCAGAAACTACGGGGGTTACAATGAGCAGTTCTTC.

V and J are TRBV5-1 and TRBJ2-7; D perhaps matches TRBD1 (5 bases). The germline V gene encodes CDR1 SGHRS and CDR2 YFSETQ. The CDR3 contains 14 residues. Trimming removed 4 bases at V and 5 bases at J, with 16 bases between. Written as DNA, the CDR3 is TGCGCCAGCAGCCCCTTCGACCAGGGTCACGAGCAGTACTTC. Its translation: CASSPFDQGHEQYF.